The entry below describes one TCR beta chain. Its antigen is not known. Trimming removed 5 bases at V and 5 bases at J, with 13 bases between. CDR1 is LGHNA, CDR2 YNFKEQ, per germline. This CDR3 is built from 14 residues. Assay used: immunoSEQ multiplex PCR; TCRdb lists only in-frame clones, some missing. The sample lists about 150,000 clones, under 95% occurring once. This specimen belongs to a study of T cell responses to AZD1222 COVID-19 vaccine. Study background: Recipients boosted at about 4 weeks or about 12 weeks are pooled. Study-wide results and limits: The peak T cell response came first, and repertoires were sampled only after it. Only 5 or 6 AZD1222 recipients were seropositive at baseline.

The V call is TRBV4-2, the J call TRBJ1-5, with D possibly matching TRBD1 (5 bases). The source material was peripheral blood, sampled on day 0 of AZD1222 vaccination. The sequence came from an adult in good health. For the CDR3, the DNA is TGTGCCAGCAGCTTTAACACGGGGGATCAGCCCCAGCATTTT. It is translated as CASSFNTGDQPQHF.